Listed below are T cell receptor beta chains from one sample, sequenced in a study of human T cells and chemical hapten exposure. TCRdb redid the calling of the 5' RACE reads with MiXCR, one entry per CDR3 protein. This table has 81,000 or so distinct CDR3 sequences, about 7.7% appearing once. Source of these receptors: a male donor in good health. CDR3s include the opening cysteine and the closing phenylalanine or tryptophan. Each record gives: CDR3 DNA, CDR3 protein, V gene, clone size, D gene, J gene. D genes are given only for firm matches. Rows give clone size only sometimes, using once, few, many, or a class for an expanded clone.

CDR3 DNA: TGCAGTGCTAGGGTCTTCAGGGATATAGCCAAAAACATTCAGTACTTC
CDR3 protein: CSARVFRDIAKNIQYF
V gene: TRBV20-1
clone size: many
D gene: NA
J gene: TRBJ2-4

CDR3 DNA: TGTGCCAGCAGCCAGGGAGCAAGCTACGAGCAGTACTTC
CDR3 protein: CASSQGASYEQYF
V gene: TRBV14
clone size: few
D gene: NA
J gene: TRBJ2-7

CDR3 DNA: TGTGCCAGCAGCTTCCGGGACGGAGCTAGCACAGATACGCAGTATTTT
CDR3 protein: CASSFRDGASTDTQYF
V gene: TRBV11-2
clone size: many
D gene: NA
J gene: TRBJ2-3

CDR3 DNA: TGTGCCAGCAGCCTTAGTGGGTTCGCTGAAGCTTTCTTT
CDR3 protein: CASSLSGFAEAFF
V gene: TRBV6-5
clone size: NA
D gene: NA
J gene: TRBJ1-1

CDR3 DNA: TGTGCCAGCAGCTTAACAGGGAAGCCTAACTATGGCTACACCTTC
CDR3 protein: CASSLTGKPNYGYTF
V gene: TRBV7-9
clone size: few
D gene: NA
J gene: TRBJ1-2

CDR3 DNA: TGTGCCAGCAGCCGCCGGGACCCTGCCTACGAGCAGTACTTC
CDR3 protein: CASSRRDPAYEQYF
V gene: TRBV3-1
clone size: few
D gene: NA
J gene: TRBJ2-7

CDR3 DNA: TGTGCCAGCAGCCCACCAACCGCGGGAAACACCATATATTTT
CDR3 protein: CASSPPTAGNTIYF
V gene: TRBV7-2
clone size: NA
D gene: NA
J gene: TRBJ1-3

CDR3 DNA: TGTGCCAGCAGTTACAGCGGGATGTATTACAATGAGCAGTTCTTC
CDR3 protein: CASSYSGMYYNEQFF
V gene: TRBV6-6
clone size: NA
D gene: TRBD2
J gene: TRBJ2-1

CDR3 DNA: TGTGCCAGTACCCTAGGACCGGGCTCCTATAATTCACCCCTCCACTTT
CDR3 protein: CASTLGPGSYNSPLHF
V gene: TRBV19
clone size: few
D gene: NA
J gene: TRBJ1-6

CDR3 DNA: TGCAGCGGGACTAGCGGGAGTCTTGAGCAGTTCTTC
CDR3 protein: CSGTSGSLEQFF
V gene: TRBV29-1
clone size: NA
D gene: TRBD2
J gene: TRBJ2-1

CDR3 DNA: TGTGCCAGCAGCTTATCGCGGGACACTGAAGCTTTCTTT
CDR3 protein: CASSLSRDTEAFF
V gene: TRBV7-2
clone size: many
D gene: NA
J gene: TRBJ1-1

CDR3 DNA: TGTGCCAGCAGTCCGGATCAGGGGACCTACGAGCAGTACTTC
CDR3 protein: CASSPDQGTYEQYF
V gene: TRBV12-3/TRBV12-4
clone size: many
D gene: NA
J gene: TRBJ2-7

CDR3 DNA: TGTGCCAGCAGCGTAGGCCAGGGTCAGGGCAATGAGCAGTTCTTC
CDR3 protein: CASSVGQGQGNEQFF
V gene: TRBV9
clone size: many
D gene: NA
J gene: TRBJ2-1